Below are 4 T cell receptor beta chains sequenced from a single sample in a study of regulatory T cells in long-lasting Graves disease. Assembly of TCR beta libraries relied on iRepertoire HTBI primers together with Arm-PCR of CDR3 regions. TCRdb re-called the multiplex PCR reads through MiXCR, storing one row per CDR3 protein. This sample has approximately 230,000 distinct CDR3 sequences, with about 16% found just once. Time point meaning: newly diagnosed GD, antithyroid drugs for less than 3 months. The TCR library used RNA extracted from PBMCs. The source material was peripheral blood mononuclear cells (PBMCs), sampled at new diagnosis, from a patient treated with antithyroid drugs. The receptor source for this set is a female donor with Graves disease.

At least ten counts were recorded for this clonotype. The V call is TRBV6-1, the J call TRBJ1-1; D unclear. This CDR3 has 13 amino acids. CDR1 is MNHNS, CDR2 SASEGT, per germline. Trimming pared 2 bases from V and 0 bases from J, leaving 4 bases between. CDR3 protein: CASSELLNTEAFF. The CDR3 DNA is TGTGCCAGCAGTGAATTGTTGAACACTGAAGCTTTCTTT.

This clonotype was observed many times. This chain's CDR3 is CASSRAATTDTQYF. The CDR3 DNA reads TGTGCCAGCAGCCGCGCAGCGACCACAGATACGCAGTATTTT. The chain uses TRBV12-3 or TRBV12-4 and TRBJ2-3; the D is unclear. Trimming took 6 bases from V and 2 from J, leaving 12 bases between them. The CDR3 loop spans 14 amino acids.

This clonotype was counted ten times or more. The CDR3 here is CASSPPASGFNEQFF. DNA of the CDR3: TGTGCCAGCAGCCCCCCAGCGAGCGGGTTCAATGAGCAGTTCTTC. The gene calls are TRBV11-2 and TRBJ2-1, with a possible D match to TRBD2 (6 bases). V was cut by 5 bases and J by 6 bases, with 17 bases left in between. Germline V lookup: CDR1 SGHAT, CDR2 FQNNGV. This CDR3 spans 15 amino acids.

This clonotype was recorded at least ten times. The CDR3 DNA reads TGTGCCAGCAGCTTAGAAGGGGGGAGGAACACTGAAGCTTTCTTT. Amino acids: CASSLEGGRNTEAFF. The chain employs TRBV7-8 and TRBJ1-1; TRBD1 is a possible D gene (6 bases). Trimming cost V 1 base and J 1 base, with 10 bases left between them. CDR3 size: 15 residues. Looked up from germline, CDR1 is SGHVS and CDR2 is FQNEAQ.